This is a list of T cell receptor beta chains from one sample in a study of T-cell reconstitution after alpha-beta-depleted transplantation in children. From the PCR reads, TCRdb called clonotypes with MiXCR, one entry per CDR3 protein. Of approximately 400,000 distinct CDR3 sequences detected, approximately 11% appear once; the ten largest clones hold roughly 5.1%. The material was PBMCs from the stem cell graft donor, obtained from the stem cell graft. These receptors came from a human donor who donated a stem cell graft to a child with acute myeloid leukemia. Each CDR3 is given with its conserved first and last residue. Fields, in order: J gene, D gene, V gene, clone size, CDR3 DNA, CDR3 protein. A D gene is named only where the DNA matches it firmly. Rows may omit the clone size; those that give it use once, few, many or a size class.

j_call: TRBJ2-7; d_call: NA; v_call: TRBV6-2/TRBV6-3; clone_size: few; cdr3_nt: TGTGCCAGCAGTTACTCGATTGGGGGAACCTCCTACGAGCAGTACTTC; cdr3_aa: CASSYSIGGTSYEQYF
j_call: TRBJ1-2; d_call: TRBD1; v_call: TRBV20-1; clone_size: few; cdr3_nt: TGCAGTGCTAAAAAGACAGGGGGGAACTATGGCTACACCTTC; cdr3_aa: CSAKKTGGNYGYTF
j_call: TRBJ2-7; d_call: NA; v_call: TRBV18; clone_size: few; cdr3_nt: TGTGCCAGCTCAACAGACAACTACGAGCAGTACTTC; cdr3_aa: CASSTDNYEQYF
j_call: TRBJ2-7; d_call: TRBD1; v_call: TRBV6-2/TRBV6-3; clone_size: NA; cdr3_nt: TGTGCCAGCAGTCATACAGGGGGCAGAAACTACGAGCAGTACTTC; cdr3_aa: CASSHTGGRNYEQYF
j_call: TRBJ2-5; d_call: NA; v_call: TRBV20-1; clone_size: many; cdr3_nt: TGCAGTGCTACTGGGACTCTGGCGGGAGAGACCCAGTACTTC; cdr3_aa: CSATGTLAGETQYF
j_call: TRBJ2-5; d_call: NA; v_call: TRBV29-1; clone_size: NA; cdr3_nt: TGCAGCGTTGAAGAAGGGGGGAAAGAGACCCAGTACTTC; cdr3_aa: CSVEEGGKETQYF
j_call: TRBJ1-3; d_call: NA; v_call: TRBV30; clone_size: few; cdr3_nt: TGTGCCTGGAGTGTAAGCCACTCTGGAAACACCATATATTTT; cdr3_aa: CAWSVSHSGNTIYF
j_call: TRBJ1-2; d_call: NA; v_call: TRBV7-9; clone_size: many; cdr3_nt: TGTGCCAGCAGCGCCGGGATCGACTCCTGGTCCGGCTATGGCTACACCTTC; cdr3_aa: CASSAGIDSWSGYGYTF
j_call: TRBJ2-1; d_call: TRBD2; v_call: TRBV5-1; clone_size: few; cdr3_nt: TGCGCCAGCAGCTTGCACGTTGCTAGCGGGGAACAGTATGAGCAGTTCTTC; cdr3_aa: CASSLHVASGEQYEQFF
j_call: TRBJ2-5; d_call: NA; v_call: TRBV4-2; clone_size: NA; cdr3_nt: TGTGCCAGCAGCCAAGTCTCGGGGCGGCAGACCCAGTACTTC; cdr3_aa: CASSQVSGRQTQYF
j_call: TRBJ1-2; d_call: NA; v_call: TRBV29-1; clone_size: NA; cdr3_nt: TGCAGCGTTGAAGACCCAGCGGGGGATGCCTACACCTTC; cdr3_aa: CSVEDPAGDAYTF
j_call: TRBJ2-3; d_call: TRBD2; v_call: TRBV20-1; clone_size: many; cdr3_nt: TGCAGTGCCGCAAGGGCGGGACTAGCGGGAGAGTATTTT; cdr3_aa: CSAARAGLAGEYF
j_call: TRBJ1-2; d_call: NA; v_call: TRBV20-1; clone_size: NA; cdr3_nt: TGCAGTGCTAATGACGGTGGAGTAGGTGGCTACACCTTC; cdr3_aa: CSANDGGVGGYTF
j_call: TRBJ2-1; d_call: NA; v_call: TRBV2; clone_size: NA; cdr3_nt: TGTGCCAGCAGTGAAAGTTCGGCTAGAAGCGAGCAGTTCTTC; cdr3_aa: CASSESSARSEQFF
j_call: TRBJ2-1; d_call: NA; v_call: TRBV12-3/TRBV12-4; clone_size: few; cdr3_nt: TGTGCCAGCAGTCTGAACCGGTGGAATGAGCAGTTCTTC; cdr3_aa: CASSLNRWNEQFF
j_call: TRBJ2-5; d_call: TRBD1; v_call: TRBV10-3; clone_size: few; cdr3_nt: TGTGCCATCAGTGGCCCAGGGGGACAGACTTTCGCGGAGACCCAGTACTTC; cdr3_aa: CAISGPGGQTFAETQYF